This entry describes one T cell receptor beta chain. As yet, its antigen is unknown. This specimen comes from a study of T cell responses to AZD1222 COVID-19 vaccine. Points from the study as a whole: Donors were chiefly white British, with a greater number of females, and clonal diversity was perhaps underestimated. Spike-specific TCR repertoires showed rising breadth and depth after two AZD1222 doses. Of the AZD1222 recipients, only 5 to 7 were seropositive at baseline.

TCRdb's table, derived via immunoSEQ multiplex PCR, lists solely in-frame clones and lacks some. This listing includes about 140,000 clones. CDR3 length equals 12 residues. V was clipped by 7 bases and J by 11 bases, with 17 bases between them. Germline CDR1 is SNHLY and CDR2 is FYNNEI. V gene TRBV2 combines with J gene TRBJ1-1; D may be TRBD1 (6 bases). This TCR derives from an adult in good health. The specimen was peripheral blood. This CDR3 is CASTEGRGAAFF. In nucleotides, the CDR3 is TGTGCCAGCACCGAAGGGCGGGGGGCCGCTTTCTTT.